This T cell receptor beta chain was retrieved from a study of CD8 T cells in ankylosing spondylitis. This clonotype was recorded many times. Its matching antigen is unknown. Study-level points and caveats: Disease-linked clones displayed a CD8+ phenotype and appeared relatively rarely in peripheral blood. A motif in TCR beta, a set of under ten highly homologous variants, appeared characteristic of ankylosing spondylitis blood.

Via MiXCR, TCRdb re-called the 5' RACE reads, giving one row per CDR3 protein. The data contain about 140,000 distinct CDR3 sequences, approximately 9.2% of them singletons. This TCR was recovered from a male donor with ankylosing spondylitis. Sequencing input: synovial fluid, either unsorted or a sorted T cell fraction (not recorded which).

The DNA for the CDR3 is TGTGCCAGCAGCCAAGTAGGGCGGGGGGACACAGATACGCAGTATTTT. The encoded protein is CASSQVGRGDTDTQYF. The rearrangement joins TRBV4-2 to TRBJ2-3; 8 bases match TRBD2. V lost 1 base, J lost 2 bases, and 5 bases stayed unmatched. Germline V gene data show CDR1 as LGHNA and CDR2 as YNFKEQ. The CDR3 sequence is 16 residues long.